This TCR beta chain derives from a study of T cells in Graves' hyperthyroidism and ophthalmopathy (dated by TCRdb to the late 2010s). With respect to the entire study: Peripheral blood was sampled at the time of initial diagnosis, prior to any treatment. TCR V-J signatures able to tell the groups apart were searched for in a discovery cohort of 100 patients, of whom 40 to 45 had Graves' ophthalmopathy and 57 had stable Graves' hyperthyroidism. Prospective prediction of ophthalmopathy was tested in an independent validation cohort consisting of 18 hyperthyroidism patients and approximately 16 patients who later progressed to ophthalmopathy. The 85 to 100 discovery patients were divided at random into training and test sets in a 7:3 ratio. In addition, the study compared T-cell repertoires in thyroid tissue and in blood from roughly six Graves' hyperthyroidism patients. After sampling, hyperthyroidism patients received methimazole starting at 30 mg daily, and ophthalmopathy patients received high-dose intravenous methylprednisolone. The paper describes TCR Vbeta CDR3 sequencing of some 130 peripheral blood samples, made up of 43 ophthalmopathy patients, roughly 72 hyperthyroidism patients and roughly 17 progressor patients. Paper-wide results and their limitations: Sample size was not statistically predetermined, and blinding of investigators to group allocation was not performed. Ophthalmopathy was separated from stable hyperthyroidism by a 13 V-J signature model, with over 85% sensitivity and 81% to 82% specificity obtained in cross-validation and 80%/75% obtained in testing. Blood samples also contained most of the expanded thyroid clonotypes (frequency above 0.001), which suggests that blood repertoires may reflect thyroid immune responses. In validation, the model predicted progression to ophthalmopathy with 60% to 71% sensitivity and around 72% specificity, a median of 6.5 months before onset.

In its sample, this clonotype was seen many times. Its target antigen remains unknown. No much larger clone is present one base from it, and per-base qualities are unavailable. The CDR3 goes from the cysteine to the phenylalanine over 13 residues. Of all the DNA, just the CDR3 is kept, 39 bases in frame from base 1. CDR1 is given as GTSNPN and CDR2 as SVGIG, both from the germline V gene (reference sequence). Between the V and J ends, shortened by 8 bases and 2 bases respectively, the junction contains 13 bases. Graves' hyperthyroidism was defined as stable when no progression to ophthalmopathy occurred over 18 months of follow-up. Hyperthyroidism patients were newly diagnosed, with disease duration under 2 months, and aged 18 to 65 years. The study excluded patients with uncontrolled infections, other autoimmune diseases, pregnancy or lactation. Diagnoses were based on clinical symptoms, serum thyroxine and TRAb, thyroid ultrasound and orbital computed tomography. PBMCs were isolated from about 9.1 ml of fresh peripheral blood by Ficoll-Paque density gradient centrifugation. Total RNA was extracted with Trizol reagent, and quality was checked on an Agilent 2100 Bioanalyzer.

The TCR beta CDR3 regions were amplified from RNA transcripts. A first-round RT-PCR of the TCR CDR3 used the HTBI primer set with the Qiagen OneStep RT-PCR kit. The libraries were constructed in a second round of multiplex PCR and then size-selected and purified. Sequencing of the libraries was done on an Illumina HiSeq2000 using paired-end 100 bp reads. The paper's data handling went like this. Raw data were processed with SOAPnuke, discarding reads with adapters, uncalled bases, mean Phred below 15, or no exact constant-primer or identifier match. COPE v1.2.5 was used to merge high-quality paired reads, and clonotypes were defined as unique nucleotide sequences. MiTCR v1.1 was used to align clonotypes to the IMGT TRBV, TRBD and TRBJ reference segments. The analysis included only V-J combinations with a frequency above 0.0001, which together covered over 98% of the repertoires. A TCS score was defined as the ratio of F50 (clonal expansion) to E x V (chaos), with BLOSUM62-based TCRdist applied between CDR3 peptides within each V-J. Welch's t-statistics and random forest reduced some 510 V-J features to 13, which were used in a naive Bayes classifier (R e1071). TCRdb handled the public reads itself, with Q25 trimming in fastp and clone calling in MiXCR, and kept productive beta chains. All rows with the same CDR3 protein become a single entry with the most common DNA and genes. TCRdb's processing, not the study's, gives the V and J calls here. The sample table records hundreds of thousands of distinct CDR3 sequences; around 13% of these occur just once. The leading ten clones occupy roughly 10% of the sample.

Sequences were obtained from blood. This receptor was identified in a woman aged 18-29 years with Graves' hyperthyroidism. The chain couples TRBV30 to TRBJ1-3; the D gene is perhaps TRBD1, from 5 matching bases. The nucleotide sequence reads TGTGCCGGGGGGAGGGCCCCTGGAAACACCATATATTTT. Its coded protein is CAGGRAPGNTIYF.